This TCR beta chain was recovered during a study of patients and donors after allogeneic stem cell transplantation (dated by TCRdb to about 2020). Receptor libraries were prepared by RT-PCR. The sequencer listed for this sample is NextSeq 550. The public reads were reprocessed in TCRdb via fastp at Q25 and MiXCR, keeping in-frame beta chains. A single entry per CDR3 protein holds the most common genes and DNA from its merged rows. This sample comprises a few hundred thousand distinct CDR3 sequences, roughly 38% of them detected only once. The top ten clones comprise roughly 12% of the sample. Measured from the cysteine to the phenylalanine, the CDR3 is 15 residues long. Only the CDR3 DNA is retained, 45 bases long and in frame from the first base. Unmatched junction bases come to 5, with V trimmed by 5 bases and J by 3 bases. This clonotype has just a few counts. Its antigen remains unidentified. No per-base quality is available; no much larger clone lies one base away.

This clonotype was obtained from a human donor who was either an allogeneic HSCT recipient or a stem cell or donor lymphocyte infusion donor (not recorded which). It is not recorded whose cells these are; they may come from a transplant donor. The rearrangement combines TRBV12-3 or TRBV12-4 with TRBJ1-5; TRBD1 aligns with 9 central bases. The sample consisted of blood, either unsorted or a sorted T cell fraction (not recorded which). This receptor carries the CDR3 CASSPGQGINQPQHF. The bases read TGTGCCAGCAGTCCGGGACAGGGTATCAATCAGCCCCAGCATTTT.